Below, 14 T cell receptor beta chains from the same sample are listed, as sequenced in a study of T cell changes during pregnancy in multiple sclerosis. Assay: immunoSEQ multiplex PCR; the TCRdb copy retains only in-frame clones and omits some. The sample has approximately 65,000 clones, around 97% seen once. The input for sequencing was CD8+ T cells from peripheral blood mononuclear cells, taken after pregnancy. These receptors were obtained from a female donor with multiple sclerosis, enrolled in a pregnancy study.

The chain combines TRBV28 with TRBJ1-1, with TRBD1 matching over 10 bases. Losses at the gene ends were 4 bases for V and 5 bases for J; bases not matched to a gene: 7. Germline V gives CDR1 MDHEN, CDR2 SYDVKM. The CDR3 is 15 residues long. The CDR3 loop is CASSSWDRGRTEAFF. CDR3 sequence (DNA): TGTGCCAGCAGTTCCTGGGACAGGGGTAGGACTGAAGCTTTCTTT.

CDR3 in DNA: TGTGCCAGCAGCTTGATTTCCTCAGGGGCCTATGGCTACACCTTC. Amino acid sequence: CASSLISSGAYGYTF. V gene TRBV5-4 combines with J gene TRBJ1-2; D might be TRBD1 (6 bases). CDR1 is SGHNT, CDR2 YYREEE, per germline (reference sequence). The CDR3 is 15 amino acids. V lost 1 base to trimming and J lost 4 bases, with 14 bases between them.

The chain uses TRBV11-2 and TRBJ2-2; maybe TRBD1 (5 bases). This CDR3 has 14 amino acids. CDR1 is SGHAT and CDR2 is FQNNGV in the germline V gene. The V end lost 5 bases, the J end lost 4 bases, and 11 bases lay between the germline ends. The DNA of the CDR3 is TGTGCCAGCAGCGCCAGGGATGGCACCGGGGAGCTGTTTTTT. Translating it yields CASSARDGTGELFF.

The CDR3 region has the DNA TGTGCCAGCAGCCCTACCTCGGGACTAGCGGGAGAATACACCGGGGAGCTGTTTTTT. Its translation is CASSPTSGLAGEYTGELFF. The chain couples TRBV13 to TRBJ2-2; TRBD2 agrees at 14 bases. Trimming took 5 bases from V and 3 from J; bases not matched to a gene: 11. Germline V gene data show CDR1 as PRHDT and CDR2 as FYEKMQ (reference sequence). The CDR3 is 19 residues long.

The rearrangement uses TRBV6-5 and TRBJ2-7, with 11 bases identical to TRBD1. Trimming at V came to 6 bases and at J to 7 bases, leaving 8 bases not matched to a gene. The germline V gene encodes CDR1 MNHEY and CDR2 SVGAGI. There are 14 residues in the CDR3. In nucleotides, the CDR3 is TGTGCCAGCAGCTACGGACAGGGGGCGGGGGAGCAGTACTTC. Amino acid sequence: CASSYGQGAGEQYF.

V and J are TRBV28 and TRBJ2-1; D might be TRBD1 (6 bases). The CDR3 sequence is 16 residues long. Germline V gives CDR1 MDHEN, CDR2 SYDVKM. V was shortened by 2 bases and J by 4 bases, with 15 bases between the two germline ends. The CDR3 spells CASSLPPRQAYNEQFF. In nucleotides, the CDR3 is TGTGCCAGCAGTTTACCCCCTCGACAGGCTTACAATGAGCAGTTCTTC.

The J gene is TRBJ2-5, the V gene TRBV28, with D possibly being TRBD1 (6 bases). The V end lost 4 bases, the J end lost 0 bases, and 12 bases lay between the germline ends. The germline gives CDR1 MDHEN, CDR2 SYDVKM. The CDR3 has 15 residues. As DNA, the CDR3 is TGTGCCAGCAGTTGGGTAGGACAGAACCAAGAGACCCAGTACTTC. It yields the protein CASSWVGQNQETQYF. The full variable domain, in which reference TRBV28 and TRBJ2-5 provide the parts outside the CDR3, is DVKVTQSSRYLVKRTGEKVFLECVQDMDHENMFWYRQDPGLGLRLIYFSYDVKMKEKGDIPEGYSVSREKKERFSLILESASTNQTSMYLCASSWVGQNQETQYFGPGTRLLVL.

The V gene is TRBV6-7, the J gene TRBJ2-1, with TRBD2 as a possible D gene (6 bases). TRBV6-7 belongs to the ORF category, with a function that is uncertain. This CDR3 is built from 13 residues. DNA for the CDR3: TGTTTTTGCCAGCGGGCCCCCTACAATGAGCAGTTCTTC. It specifies CFCQRAPYNEQFF.

This chain uses TRBV7-8 with TRBJ2-4; 7 bases map to TRBD1. CDR1 SGHVS and CDR2 FQNEAQ come from the germline V gene. The CDR3 runs to 17 residues. V shed 5 bases and J 0 bases; nucleotides not matched to a gene: 10. CDR3: CASSPRRGQQAKNIQYF. The CDR3 DNA reads TGTGCCAGCAGCCCCCGTAGGGGGCAGCAAGCCAAAAACATTCAGTACTTC.

The rearrangement joins TRBV28 to TRBJ1-3, with D possibly TRBD1 on 6 matching bases. The CDR3 covers 14 residues. V lost 5 bases and J 2 bases, leaving 10 bases between the germline ends. Germline assignment: CDR1 MDHEN and CDR2 SYDVKM. The CDR3: CASSPTGTGNTIYF. The CDR3 DNA is TGTGCCAGCAGTCCCACAGGGACTGGAAACACCATATATTTT.

The chain combines TRBV14 with TRBJ2-5; tentative D call: TRBD2 (5 bases). The CDR3 extends over 16 amino acids. Germline CDR1 reads SGHDN; CDR2 reads FVKESK. Trimming cost V 3 bases and J 5 bases, with 19 bases left between them. The CDR3 region is CASSQLEGGMGETQYF. The DNA of the CDR3 is TGTGCCAGCAGCCAGCTCGAGGGTGGGATGGGCGAGACCCAGTACTTC.

CDR3 nucleotide sequence: TGTGCCAGCAGCGTAAGGGGGGAGGGCCGTCACAATGAGCAGTTCTTC. Its protein product is CASSVRGEGRHNEQFF. This sequence joins TRBV27 and TRBJ2-1; possible D gene TRBD2, 7 bases. Per the germline V gene, CDR1 is MNHEY and CDR2 is SMNVEV (reference sequence). V was trimmed by 6 bases and J by 5 bases, leaving 20 bases between them. This CDR3 region has 16 residues.

Of note for this clone: The junction departs from germline at one end; a sequencing error may be responsible. The gene calls are TRBV19 and TRBJ1-4; D might be TRBD1 (5 bases). The CDR3 runs to 13 residues. Germline V gives CDR1 LNHDA, CDR2 SQIVND (reference sequence). Here the CDR3 DNA reads TGTGCCAGTAGTATGGGTCCGGGGGACGGGACCTGTTTT. It encodes CASSMGPGDGTCF.

The chain joins TRBV23-1 to TRBJ2-5; D is unresolved. TRBV23-1 is an ORF, with its function uncertain. The CDR3 has 12 residues. Trimming removed 9 bases from V and 7 bases from J, with 15 bases in between. This CDR3 reads CASSACPGTQYF. In DNA form, the CDR3 reads TGCGCCAGTTCGGCATGCCCAGGGACCCAGTACTTC.